Given below is one TCR beta chain in context. Its binding antigen is unknown. It has no much larger one-base neighbor in the sample; base qualities were not kept. The cohort consisted of hundreds of healthy bone marrow donors. At the time of sampling, all cohort members were nominally healthy, though unrecorded immune exposures were likely present. The donor was CMV seronegative and was included in the group of around 320 seronegative cohort members. A peripheral blood sample was collected from each donor, and TCR beta sequencing was performed on peripheral blood mononuclear cells. Genomic DNA was extracted from the blood cell samples with the Qiagen DNeasy Blood Extraction Kit. The library relied on the immunoSEQ multiplex PCR assay. For the multiplex PCR, a mixture combining 60 forward primers for TCR Vbeta segments and 13 reverse primers for TCR Jbeta segments was used. Amplification of the CDR3 region of rearranged TCR beta genes was performed with a multiplex PCR assay on genomic DNA. The amplified TCR beta libraries were sequenced on the Illumina HiSeq System as 87-base-pair reads. Processing in the source paper ran as follows. Across the 600 to 700 repertoires, a later analysis counted approximately 75 million unique TCR beta chains, roughly 11 million of which were shared by at least two donors. A nearest-neighbor algorithm error-corrected the raw reads and collapsed the reads into unique sequences, merging closely related sequences to remove PCR and sequencing errors. To assign V, D and J gene segments, CDR3 sequences were aligned to IMGT reference sequences. For a sequence to be retained, a match of at least six nucleotides was required to both a V gene segment and a J gene segment. Rearrangements were called productive when the CDR3 lacked stop codons and stayed in frame with V and J; all others were non-productive. CDR3 was defined according to IMGT convention as the region running from the second conserved V-encoded cysteine to the conserved J-encoded phenylalanine. The earlier analysis of about 610 of the donors excluded sequences that lacked an unambiguous match to a single V gene segment. In an earlier analysis of 587 of the donors, V segments were called functional above 56.7% productive rearrangements and were called segregating when the between-donor standard deviation exceeded 5%. A statistical classification framework was built to diagnose cytomegalovirus status from the catalog of TCR beta chain sequences. In a later analysis, V and J genes were assigned by comparing TCR nucleotide sequences against IMGT/GENE-DB human TR gene sequences. Using the TCRdist pipeline, a later analysis assigned CDR3 sequences along with most-parsimonious VDJ recombination scenarios. In a later analysis, each TCR beta chain was defined by its CDR3 amino acid sequence together with its V-gene family, and reads without a unique V-gene family were excluded. To address suspected cross-contamination and a sequencing artifact, a later analysis removed approximately 590 highly shared, low-generation-probability nucleotide sequences. In a later analysis, a clonal expansion index for each public chain was calculated from normalized within-repertoire ranks of inferred template counts. A later analysis computed generation probabilities with a VDJ recombination model fitted to out-of-frame rearrangements, and checked the results against IGoR. Hypergeometric tests were used in a later analysis to score TCR-TCR, TCR-HLA and TCR-CMV co-occurrence, with a repertoire-size bias correction applied to the TCR pairs. A later analysis estimated false discovery rates by permuting HLA or CMV assignments 20 times. A later analysis grouped co-occurring TCRs with DBSCAN, adding TCRdist sequence similarity when clustering within HLA-allele-positive subsets. Repertoires with fewer than 30,000 or more than 120,000 public chains were left out of co-occurrence clustering, as were five repertoires with anomalous nucleotide sharing. TCRdb holds this immuneACCESS table with in-frame rearrangements only. Some clones are missing; in checked studies, unresolved V genes explain under half, and the rest has no known cause. Clonal size and the V and J genes are those of that table, whereas D and trimming came from the DNA. The table for this sample lists 150,000 to 200,000 clones; about three quarters of them were counted only once. Clones ranked in the top ten supply under 2.5% of the sample.

From V the trimming removes 1 base and from J it removes 3 bases, while the gene matches leave 5 bases of the junction unaccounted for. CDR3 length: 16 amino acids, cysteine to phenylalanine. The retained sequence is limited to the CDR3, 48 bases, with the frame set at the first base. Per the germline V gene, SGHRS is the CDR1 and YFSETQ is the CDR2. This entry belongs to a study of cytomegalovirus exposure and HLA in healthy donors (dated by TCRdb to about 2017). The study in broad terms: According to an earlier analysis of a few hundred of the donors, 150 million to 200 million T cells yielded 95 million to 140 million unique TCR beta sequences and about 300 Gb of sequence data. An early release covering roughly 640 HLA-typed donors comprised 250 to 350 gigabases of sequencing data and approximately 80 million unique TCR sequences. Of the 398 genotyped donors, roughly 80% were placed in the genetic ancestry cluster associated with self-reported Caucasian donors. The study aimed to test whether cataloging public T cell receptors could reveal signatures of past pathogen exposure. The T cell repertoires of roughly 660 subjects were profiled by immunosequencing and related to cytomegalovirus serostatus. In addition to the first cohort of 666 subjects, a separate validation cohort of under 150 different subjects was used. To predict cytomegalovirus infection status, the study combined high-throughput TCR immunosequencing, statistical association of individual TCRs with disease status, and machine learning. In a later analysis, previously published TCR beta repertoires from 666 donors were re-analyzed and high-resolution HLA genotyping was added so that TCR occurrence patterns could be studied. In the later analysis, no new phenotypic data were used to find candidate immune exposures; instead, reliance was placed on TCR beta sequences and their occurrence across donors. An earlier analysis of 500 to 650 of the donors applied high-throughput TCR beta sequencing to assess whether each TCR beta V gene segment acted as functional or pseudogenic. Donor age, sex, ethnicity and CMV serostatus were collected together with the repertoire data. A later genetic analysis used genome-wide SNP genotypes for about 55% of the 666 donors, treating that subset as a discovery cohort. All discovery cohort repertoires had been generated using a single sequencing platform. HLA typing included class I and class II loci at four-digit resolution. The number of donors typed differed by locus, with roughly 620-630 for A, B, C, DRB1 and DQB1, over 500 for DQA1, approximately 570 for DPA1, and some 450 for DPB1. Four to six DR-DQ haplotypes were handled as single units for association and clustering, since linkage in the cohort was strong. Among a few hundred genotyped donors of the cohort, an average of around 240,000 unique TCR beta nucleotide sequences were sequenced per donor, roughly 18% of them non-productive.

General findings and caveats noted by the study authors: Several of the top co-occurrence clusters appeared to be linked to parvovirus B19, influenza, CMV and Epstein-Barr virus, according to a later analysis. In the study, approximately 160 TCR beta chains were listed as associated with cytomegalovirus. In this cohort, only TCR beta chains were sequenced, and detectable features were limited by the absence of alpha or paired-chain data. The earlier analysis of 587 of the donors excluded approximately 15 rarely observed V segments, including chromosome 9 orphons, because counts were too low. A later genetic analysis reported fewer N-insertions in productive TCRs among donors in an Asian-associated ancestry cluster than the roughly 620-donor mean. An earlier analysis of 587 of the donors showed that most TCR beta V segments appeared in productive rearrangements either about 90% or about 30% of the time, which broadly matched IMGT annotations. Linkage disequilibrium might explain the correlated functional status among segregating V segments, but an unknown experimental factor could not be excluded. It was suggested by the authors that the approach could potentially be generalized to other disease states and immunological phenotypes. The 87-base-pair reads could not distinguish some IMGT-functional V segments, including TRBV6-2 and TRBV6-3, so those segments were excluded. In a later analysis, the rate of TCR association differed among HLA loci, with DRB1 alleles having the most associated TCRs and HLA-C alleles having the fewest. A later analysis associated 15,000 to 20,000 TCR beta sequences with specific HLA alleles at a false discovery rate of 0.05. While some public TCRs were present in many individuals, most TCR sequences turned up only very rarely across donors. In a later genetic analysis, a missense DCLRE1C variant was associated with V-gene and J-gene trimming of TCR beta chains, and the association was replicated in an independent cohort. For the cohort, immune exposure information was limited to CMV serostatus. In vitro tests confirmed that three of the cytomegalovirus-associated TCR beta chains recognize cytomegalovirus antigens. Compared with equally common non-associated chains, HLA-associated TCR beta chains in a later analysis were more clonally expanded and had lower generation probabilities. A group of highly shared sequence variants was considered likely to be a technical artifact of the sequencing pipeline. A further reported finding was that TCR beta sequences accurately predicted the HLA-A and HLA-B alleles for most subjects in the first cohort. When HLA alleles, especially DR and DQ, strongly co-occurred, attributing TCR associations to individual alleles was difficult. Sequencing depth was assumed to be roughly uniform across donors in the presence/absence analyses, though that assumption may not hold. The classifier was reported to diagnose cytomegalovirus status with high specificity and sensitivity in both the original cohort and the validation cohort. In a later analysis, most CMV-associated TCR beta chains were found to appear HLA-restricted, with HLA associations seemingly driven largely by CMV exposure. HLA typing was unavailable for some donors at each locus, so association tests used only the typed subset.

The receptor was isolated from a female donor in good health and CMV-seronegative. The sequenced sample was PBMCs. The sequence joins TRBV5-1 to TRBJ2-3, and 10 bases in between align with TRBD2. The nucleotides are TGCGCCAGCAGCTTGACTAGCGGGGCCGGGACAGATACGCAGTATTTT. Its product reads: CASSLTSGAGTDTQYF.